The entry below gives a single T cell receptor beta chain sequence along with its context. These data are taken from a study of blood T cell repertoires in COVID-19. Original analysis: The assay estimated nucleated cells by amplifying reference gene primers. The assay was immunoSEQ multiplex PCR, and TCRdb's table has in-frame clones only and misses some. That table furnishes V, J and clone size, whereas the DNA furnished D and trimming. The table records roughly 230,000 clones, 84% of them present only once. V lost 3 bases and J lost 7, with 11 bases in between. Germline lookup yields CDR1 SGDLS and CDR2 YYNGEE. The CDR3 runs 13 residues.

The chain uses TRBV9 and TRBJ1-5; D might be TRBD1 (6 bases). The receptor's source is a man aged 45 to 65 with acute or convalescent COVID-19. Sequencing was done on a sample of peripheral blood. In DNA form, the CDR3 reads TGTGCCAGCAGCGGCCCAGGGGAGCAGCCCCAGCATTTT. Its translation: CASSGPGEQPQHF.